Shown below are 21 T cell receptor beta chains from a single sample sequenced in a study of cytomegalovirus exposure and HLA in healthy donors. PCR employed 60 Vbeta and 13 Jbeta primers. Some clones are missing from TCRdb's copy, which holds only in-frame ones; the method was immunoSEQ multiplex PCR. The table has more than 95,000 clones, around 62% seen once. Sequencing was performed on PBMCs. The receptors originated from a woman between 40 and 55 years old in good health and CMV-seropositive.

This clone appeared a few times. V is TRBV30 and J is TRBJ2-1; 11 bases align to TRBD2. J gave up 4 bases and V 1 base, and 6 bases lay outside the gene matches. The germline gives CDR1 GTSNPN, CDR2 SVGIG (reference sequence). The CDR3 loop spans 16 amino acids. The CDR3: CAWSGPLAGGYNEQFF. The DNA of the CDR3 is TGTGCCTGGAGTGGACCATTAGCGGGAGGGTACAATGAGCAGTTCTTC.

This clone was counted a few times. The J gene is TRBJ1-3, the V gene TRBV19, with unresolved D. Germline V gene sequence: CDR1 LNHDA, CDR2 SQIVND (reference sequence). CDR3 size: 14 residues. V was cut by 1 base and J by 2 bases, with 6 bases left in between. The DNA for the CDR3 is TGTGCCAGTAGTATAGGGACTGCTGGAAACACCATATATTTT. Amino acid sequence: CASSIGTAGNTIYF. The complete variable domain, with remaining parts taken from reference TRBV19 and TRBJ1-3, reads DGGITQSPKYLFRKEGQNVTLSCEQNLNHDAMYWYRQDPGQGLRLIYYSQIVNDFQKGDIAEGYSVSREKKESFPLTVTSAQKNPTAFYLCASSIGTAGNTIYFGEGSWLTVV.

Regarding this clone: The sample holds other DNA sequences that translate to the same CDR3. V usage is TRBV9 and J usage is TRBJ2-3; 9 bases are shared with TRBD2. The V gene's germline CDR1 is SGDLS and CDR2 YYNGEE. The trim removed 4 bases at V and 1 base at J, leaving 4 bases unmatched. CDR3 length: 15 amino acids. CDR3: CASSPRTSGTDTQYF. CDR3 bases: TGTGCCAGCAGCCCTCGGACTAGCGGCACAGATACGCAGTATTTT.

The gene calls are TRBV28 and TRBJ1-4; D call uncertain. Germline V lookup: CDR1 MDHEN, CDR2 SYDVKM. The germline V and J ends were trimmed by 6 bases and 6 bases, with 17 bases remaining between them. This CDR3 comprises 15 residues. The CDR3 reads CASRAHRERDEKLFF. The CDR3 DNA sequence: TGTGCCAGCAGGGCTCATAGGGAGAGGGATGAAAAACTGTTTTTT. The whole variable domain, remainder taken from reference TRBV28 and TRBJ1-4, is DVKVTQSSRYLVKRTGEKVFLECVQDMDHENMFWYRQDPGLGLRLIYFSYDVKMKEKGDIPEGYSVSREKKERFSLILESASTNQTSMYLCASRAHRERDEKLFFGSGTQLSVL.

This clone was picked up a small number of times. V gene TRBV5-1 combines with J gene TRBJ1-1; the D is unclear. V shed 0 bases and J shed 7 bases, with 7 bases lying between them. The CDR3 is 12 residues long. The V gene's germline CDR1 is SGHRS and CDR2 YFSETQ. The CDR3 DNA reads as TGCGCCAGCAGCTTGGACCAGTATGAAGCTTTCTTT. Translation gives CASSLDQYEAFF. The entire variable domain, with the rest obtained from reference TRBV5-1 and TRBJ1-1, is as follows: KAGVTQTPRYLIKTRGQQVTLSCSPISGHRSVSWYQQTPGQGLQFLFEYFSETQRNKGNFPGRFSGRQFSNSRSEMNVSTLELGDSALYLCASSLDQYEAFFGQGTRLTVV.

The chain links TRBV7-9 to TRBJ1-2, with TRBD1 as a possible D gene (5 bases). Trimming removed 2 bases at V and 6 bases at J, with 10 bases between. CDR3 length equals 13 residues. Germline V gene sequence: CDR1 SEHNR, CDR2 FQNEAQ (reference sequence). Here the CDR3 reads CASSLSGFHGYTF. The CDR3 region has the DNA TGTGCCAGCAGCTTATCAGGGTTTCATGGCTACACCTTC.

The chain combines TRBV5-1 with TRBJ2-1; 10 bases agree with TRBD2. The CDR3 has 15 residues. Germline trimming cut 4 bases from V and 4 bases from J; bases unmatched to any gene: 5. Germline V gene sequence: CDR1 SGHRS, CDR2 YFSETQ. The CDR3 DNA sequence: TGCGCCAGCAGCCTAAAGACTAGCGGGTACAATGAGCAGTTCTTC. It translates to CASSLKTSGYNEQFF.

This clone appeared once. This chain links TRBV6-1 with TRBJ1-5; D not certain. The V end lost 1 base, the J end lost 0 bases, and 7 bases lay between the germline ends. Germline-derived CDR1 and CDR2 are MNHNS and SASEGT. The length of the CDR3 is 15 residues. The CDR3 reads CASSEGAISNQPQHF. CDR3 sequence (DNA): TGTGCCAGCAGTGAAGGGGCAATTAGCAATCAGCCCCAGCATTTT.

The gene calls are TRBV18 and TRBJ2-7; D unclear. V was pared by 0 bases and J by 4 bases, with 7 bases between. Germline CDR1 and CDR2: KGHSH and LQKENI. The CDR3 extends over 13 amino acids. The CDR3 reads CASSPPTVYEQYF. Written as DNA, the CDR3 is TGTGCCAGCTCACCACCTACAGTGTACGAGCAGTACTTC.

The genes are TRBV5-4 and TRBJ2-5; TRBD2 matches 11 bases. The CDR3 spans 15 residues. The V gene's germline CDR1 is SGHNT and CDR2 YYREEE (reference sequence). V lost 4 bases, J lost 5 bases, and 7 bases stayed unmatched. Here the CDR3 reads CASSPSGRFRETQYF. As DNA, the CDR3 is TGTGCCAGCAGCCCTAGCGGGAGGTTCAGGGAGACCCAGTACTTC.

This rearrangement joins TRBV28 to TRBJ1-1, with D maybe TRBD1 (5 bases). The V end lost 5 bases, the J end lost 1 base, and 11 bases lay between the germline ends. The length of the CDR3 is 14 residues. Per the germline V gene, CDR1 is MDHEN and CDR2 is SYDVKM. CDR3 bases: TGTGCCAGCAGTGCCCCCGACAGGAACACTGAAGCTTTCTTT. Its protein product is CASSAPDRNTEAFF. Full variable domain (outside the CDR3, taken from reference TRBV28 and TRBJ1-1): DVKVTQSSRYLVKRTGEKVFLECVQDMDHENMFWYRQDPGLGLRLIYFSYDVKMKEKGDIPEGYSVSREKKERFSLILESASTNQTSMYLCASSAPDRNTEAFFGQGTRLTVV.

This chain joins TRBV2 and TRBJ2-7, with 9 positions matching TRBD1. The CDR3 covers 16 residues. J gave up 2 bases and V 5 bases, and 10 bases lay outside the gene matches. CDR1 and CDR2 from the germline V gene are SNHLY and FYNNEI. As DNA, the CDR3 is TGTGCCAGCAGTTCCATTACAGGGGGCCTTCCCTACGAGCAGTACTTC. This gives the protein CASSSITGGLPYEQYF.

This chain connects TRBV18 to TRBJ2-6; TRBD2 is a possible D gene (5 bases). Germline CDR1 is KGHSH and CDR2 is LQKENI. Trimming left V 2 bases short and J 1 base short, with 27 bases between. The CDR3 contains 22 residues. Written as DNA, the CDR3 is TGTGCCAGCTCACCAGTTCGGTCTGGCAGACTCACTAGATTATCTGGGGCCAACGTCCTGACTTTC. Residues: CASSPVRSGRLTRLSGANVLTF.

There are a few counts of this clone. For the CDR3, the DNA is TGTGCCAGTAGACAGGGTCGGGAAGCTTTCTTT. Its protein product is CASRQGREAFF. The J gene is TRBJ1-1, the V gene TRBV19; possibly TRBD1 for D (6 bases). The CDR3 sequence is 11 residues long. Trimming left V 6 bases short and J 8 bases short, with 10 bases between. Germline CDR1 LNHDA, CDR2 SQIVND (reference sequence).

This clone showed up just a few times. The CDR3 spells CASSETGDEAFF. For the CDR3, the DNA is TGTGCCAGCAGTGAAACGGGTGATGAAGCTTTCTTT. V and J are TRBV6-5 and TRBJ1-1; no reliable D call. V was clipped by 5 bases and J by 7 bases, with 11 bases between them. Germline V gives CDR1 MNHEY, CDR2 SVGAGI. This CDR3 is built from 12 residues.

This clone was picked up a small number of times. This sequence joins TRBV6-5 and TRBJ1-1; no reliable D call. CDR3 length: 13 residues. Looked up from germline, CDR1 is MNHEY and CDR2 is SVGAGI. V was trimmed by 6 bases and J by 4 bases, leaving 12 bases between them. The chain's CDR3 is CASSRLIGTEAFF. CDR3 nucleotides: TGTGCCAGCAGCCGGTTAATTGGCACTGAAGCTTTCTTT.

This chain uses TRBV5-8 with TRBJ1-4, with D perhaps matching TRBD1 (6 bases). Trimming shortened V by 0 bases and J by 4 bases, and 7 bases separated the two germline ends. CDR3 size: 14 residues. Germline lookup yields CDR1 SGHTS and CDR2 YDEGEE. This chain's CDR3 is CASSLEDSNEKLFF. The CDR3 DNA is TGTGCCAGCAGCTTGGAGGACAGTAATGAAAAACTGTTTTTT.

The rearrangement uses TRBV9 and TRBJ2-1, with D hard to call. Germline CDR1 SGDLS, CDR2 YYNGEE. Trimming took 0 bases from V and 0 from J, leaving 7 bases between them. This CDR3 is built from 15 residues. CDR3 protein: CASSVVAGSYNEQFF. The CDR3 bases are TGTGCCAGCAGCGTAGTGGCAGGCTCCTACAATGAGCAGTTCTTC.

V and J are TRBV30 and TRBJ1-1; a weak D match, TRBD1 (5 bases). V was clipped by 5 bases and J by 3 bases, with 13 bases between them. The CDR3 has 13 amino acids. The germline CDR1 and CDR2 sequences are GTSNPN and SVGIG (reference sequence). The CDR3 DNA reads as TGTGCCTGGGGCCTCCGGGGGGACACTGAAGCTTTCTTT. It translates to CAWGLRGDTEAFF.

The V gene is TRBV6-1, the J gene TRBJ1-5; weak D call: TRBD1 (5 bases). V was trimmed by 7 bases and J by 1 base, leaving 11 bases between them. CDR1 is MNHNS, CDR2 SASEGT, per germline. The CDR3 runs to 14 residues. The CDR3 reads CASIRGQSNQPQHF. The CDR3 region has the DNA TGTGCCAGCATAAGGGGCCAGAGCAATCAGCCCCAGCATTTT.

V and J are TRBV27 and TRBJ2-3, with 11 bases that match TRBD1. V lost 5 bases, J lost 7 bases, and 8 bases stayed unmatched. The CDR3 sequence is 15 residues long. The germline CDR1 and CDR2 sequences are MNHEY and SMNVEV (reference sequence). CDR3 sequence (DNA): TGTGCCAGCAGTCTCGGGACAGGGGGTACTTATACGCAGTATTTT. Protein: CASSLGTGGTYTQYF.